This TCR beta chain was sequenced for a study of lung T cells in sarcoidosis with Löfgren's syndrome. Study-level points and caveats: TRAV12-1 preferentially paired with TRBV2, with homologous CDR3s.

TCRdb reprocessed the reads with MiXCR, giving one entry per CDR3 protein. The sample has around 21,000 distinct CDR3 sequences; roughly a fifth are singletons. This CDR3 contains 13 residues. The germline V gene has CDR1 SGHTA and CDR2 FQGNSA. With V trimmed by 1 base and J by 7 bases, 1 base remained unmatched. This clonotype was picked up many times. Its antigen remains unknown. The origin of this receptor is a human donor with sarcoidosis (Löfgren's syndrome or another form), or a control subject (not recorded which). The gene calls are TRBV7-2 and TRBJ1-2; 9 bases line up with TRBD1. Sequenced material: CD4+ T cells from PBMCs. The CDR3 nucleotides are TGTGCCAGCAGCTTAGGGACAGGGGTTGGCTACACCTTC. Amino acid sequence: CASSLGTGVGYTF.